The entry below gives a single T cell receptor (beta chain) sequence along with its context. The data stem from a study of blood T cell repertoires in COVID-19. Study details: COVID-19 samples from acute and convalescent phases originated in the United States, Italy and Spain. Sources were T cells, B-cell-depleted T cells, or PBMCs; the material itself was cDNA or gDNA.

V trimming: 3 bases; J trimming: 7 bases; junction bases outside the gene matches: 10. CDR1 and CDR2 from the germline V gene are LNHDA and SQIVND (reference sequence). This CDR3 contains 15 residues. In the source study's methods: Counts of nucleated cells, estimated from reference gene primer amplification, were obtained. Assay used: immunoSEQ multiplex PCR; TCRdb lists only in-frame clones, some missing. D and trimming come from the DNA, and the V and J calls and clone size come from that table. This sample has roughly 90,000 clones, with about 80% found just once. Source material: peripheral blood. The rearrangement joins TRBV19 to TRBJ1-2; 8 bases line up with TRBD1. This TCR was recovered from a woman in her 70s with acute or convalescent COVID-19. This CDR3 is CASSMIGQGDGGYTF. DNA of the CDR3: TGTGCCAGTAGTATGATCGGACAGGGTGATGGTGGCTACACCTTC.